The 18 T cell receptor beta chains listed next were all sequenced from one sample in a study of cytomegalovirus exposure and HLA in healthy donors. Primers for the PCR totalled 60 Vbeta and 13 Jbeta. Profiled with immunoSEQ multiplex PCR; TCRdb holds only in-frame clones, not every one. The sample table includes about 170,000 clones. The sample taken for sequencing was PBMCs. These receptors were obtained from a woman aged 60-75 years in good health and CMV-seronegative.

The V call is TRBV2, the J call TRBJ1-2; unclear D gene. V lost 2 bases and J 5 bases, leaving 9 bases between the germline ends. The CDR3 totals 13 residues. CDR1 is SNHLY, CDR2 FYNNEI, per germline. In DNA, the CDR3 is TGTGCCAGCAGTGAATATCCAGGTTATGGCTACACCTTC. Encoded protein: CASSEYPGYGYTF. Using reference TRBV2 and TRBJ1-2 for the parts outside the CDR3, the full variable domain is EPEVTQTPSHQVTQMGQEVILRCVPISNHLYFYWYRQILGQKVEFLVSFYNNEISEKSEIFDDQFSVERPDGSNFTLKIRSTKLEDSAMYFCASSEYPGYGYTFGSGTRLTVV.

This chain links TRBV4-3 with TRBJ1-5; 11 positions match TRBD1. The CDR3 is 14 residues long. From germline, CDR1 is LGHNA and CDR2 YSLEER. V gave up 3 bases and J gave up 7 bases; unmatched junction bases: 2. The CDR3 DNA reads as TGCGCCAGCAGCCAGGGACAGGGGGAGCAGCCCCAGCATTTT. Translated, it gives CASSQGQGEQPQHF.

In DNA form, the CDR3 reads TGTGCCAGCAGCGTAGGGGCAGGGTCCTACGAGCAGTACTTC. It codes for CASSVGAGSYEQYF. The V call is TRBV9, the J call TRBJ2-7; TRBD1 is a possible D gene (5 bases). The CDR3 spans 14 residues. The V end lost 0 bases, the J end lost 1 base, and 8 bases lay between the germline ends. Germline assignment: CDR1 SGDLS and CDR2 YYNGEE.

The chain combines TRBV5-1 with TRBJ1-6, with 8 nucleotides matching TRBD1. V lost 0 bases, J lost 7 bases, and 6 bases stayed unmatched. CDR3 length: 16 residues. Germline-derived CDR1 and CDR2 are SGHRS and YFSETQ. The CDR3 loop reads CASSLGTGQGNSPLHF. CDR3 nucleotide sequence: TGCGCCAGCAGCTTGGGGACAGGGCAGGGAAATTCACCCCTCCACTTT.

This chain connects TRBV7-3 to TRBJ1-6; TRBD1 aligns across 10 bases. The CDR3 is made up of 15 amino acids. The ends lost 3 bases at V and 7 bases at J; junction bases unmatched: 3. In germline, CDR1 is SGHTA, CDR2 FQGTGA. This CDR3 is CASSLGGQGNSPLHF. In DNA form, the CDR3 reads TGTGCCAGCAGCTTGGGGGGACAGGGGAATTCACCCCTCCACTTT.

The rearrangement joins TRBV27 to TRBJ2-1, with 7 bases identical to TRBD2. Germline values: CDR1 MNHEY, CDR2 SMNVEV (reference sequence). V was clipped by 2 bases and J by 7 bases; unmatched bases: 8. This CDR3 has 15 amino acids. The chain's CDR3 is CASSLLREYRNEQFF. The CDR3 DNA is TGTGCCAGCAGTTTACTGCGGGAGTATAGGAATGAGCAGTTCTTC.

V gene TRBV5-1 combines with J gene TRBJ2-7; perhaps TRBD1 as D (6 bases). V shed 1 base and J shed 3 bases, with 17 bases lying between them. Germline V gene data show CDR1 as SGHRS and CDR2 as YFSETQ. This CDR3 has 16 amino acids. The CDR3, as DNA: TGCGCCAGCAGCTTGACCTGGACAGCTGAATACTACGAGCAGTACTTC. This encodes CASSLTWTAEYYEQYF.

This chain uses TRBV4-1 with TRBJ1-4; possible D gene TRBD1, 6 bases. V was trimmed by 2 bases and J by 4 bases, leaving 14 bases between them. Germline values: CDR1 MGHRA, CDR2 YSYEKL. This CDR3 is built from 16 residues. CDR3 DNA sequence: TGCGCCAGCAGCCAACAAGGACAGACACGTAATGAAAAACTGTTTTTT. It is translated as CASSQQGQTRNEKLFF.

The chain joins TRBV10-3 to TRBJ1-5; a possible D gene is TRBD1 (5 bases). The CDR3 sequence is 17 residues long. The V gene lost 0 bases and the J gene lost 6 bases, with 18 bases spanning the gap. Per germline, CDR1 ENHRY and CDR2 SYGVKD. As DNA, the CDR3 is TGTGCCATCAGTGAGTCGCGGCAAGGGGTTCCTCGTCAGCCCCAGCATTTT. It translates to CAISESRQGVPRQPQHF.

The CDR3 DNA follows: TGTGCCAGCAGTGAACGGGAGGGATACAATGAGCAGTTCTTC. This sequence encodes CASSEREGYNEQFF. The rearrangement uses TRBV6-4 and TRBJ2-1, with 8 bases identical to TRBD2. CDR3 length: 14 residues. Germline CDR1 and CDR2: MRHNA and SNTAGT. V dropped 3 bases and J dropped 4; count of bases not matched to a gene: 2.

The chain has TRBV18 and TRBJ1-2; no clear D gene. Looked up from germline, CDR1 is KGHSH and CDR2 is LQKENI. V was clipped by 2 bases and J by 2 bases, with 12 bases between them. The CDR3 extends over 15 amino acids. The CDR3 DNA reads as TGTGCCAGCTCACCATCGGTACCGCCGAACTATGGCTACACCTTC. It codes for CASSPSVPPNYGYTF.

The rearrangement uses TRBV27 and TRBJ1-1; D uncertain. This CDR3 has 14 residues. The germline V gene has CDR1 MNHEY and CDR2 SMNVEV (reference sequence). Trimming took off 4 bases at V and 3 bases at J, with 12 bases between the two ends. The CDR3 loop is CASSSSEGYTEAFF. The CDR3, as DNA: TGTGCCAGCAGTTCCTCAGAGGGATACACTGAAGCTTTCTTT.

This sequence joins TRBV10-3 and TRBJ1-4; D is uncertain. V lost 3 bases and J 4 bases, leaving 9 bases between the germline ends. The CDR3 contains 14 residues. CDR1 is ENHRY and CDR2 is SYGVKD in the germline V gene. The CDR3 loop reads CAISDGRLNEKLFF. The CDR3 DNA sequence: TGTGCCATCAGTGACGGCAGGCTTAATGAAAAACTGTTTTTT.

V gene TRBV5-6 combines with J gene TRBJ1-3; D is undetermined. V lost 3 bases to trimming and J lost 1 base, with 14 bases between them. CDR1 and CDR2 (germline): SGHDT, YYEEEE. This CDR3 is 16 amino acids long. CDR3 bases: TGTGCCAGCAGCTCTGTTACGGGTTGGTCTGGAAACACCATATATTTT. It specifies CASSSVTGWSGNTIYF.

The chain couples TRBV7-9 to TRBJ1-4; tentative D call: TRBD1 (6 bases). This CDR3 has 14 amino acids. Trimming shortened V by 3 bases and J by 11 bases, and 16 bases separated the two germline ends. Germline CDR1 SEHNR, CDR2 FQNEAQ (reference sequence). CDR3: CASSLGQGKAKLFF. CDR3 bases: TGTGCCAGCAGCTTGGGTCAGGGGAAGGCCAAACTGTTTTTT.

The V and J genes are TRBV6-6 and TRBJ2-7; possibly TRBD1 for D (6 bases). Germline lookup yields CDR1 MNHNY and CDR2 SVGAGI (reference sequence). The CDR3 is made up of 15 amino acids. The germline V and J ends were trimmed by 6 bases and 1 base, with 16 bases remaining between them. The CDR3 reads CASSFLTGFSYEQYF. The CDR3 nucleotides are TGTGCCAGCAGCTTCTTAACAGGGTTTTCCTACGAGCAGTACTTC.

The gene calls are TRBV5-1 and TRBJ2-3; no clear D. V was pared by 4 bases and J by 0 bases, with 15 bases between. Germline V gene sequence: CDR1 SGHRS, CDR2 YFSETQ. The CDR3 loop spans 16 amino acids. DNA of the CDR3: TGCGCCAGCAGCCCCAGAGCTAGAACTAGCACAGATACGCAGTATTTT. Its translation is CASSPRARTSTDTQYF.

The genes are TRBV11-2 and TRBJ1-6; possibly TRBD1 for D (5 bases). The V and J ends lost 3 bases and 9 bases respectively, with 12 bases between them. Germline loops: CDR1 SGHAT, CDR2 FQNNGV. CDR3 length: 14 amino acids. Here the CDR3 reads CASSFGGVGSPLHF. DNA for the CDR3: TGTGCCAGCAGCTTCGGAGGGGTTGGTTCACCCCTCCACTTT.